This T cell receptor (beta chain) was sequenced during a study of glioma-infiltrating T cells. Study results and caveats: Non-neoplastic patients had below-expected tissue-blood divergence, while all gliomas exceeded expectation. Shared blood CDR3 signature motifs marked patients with low tissue-blood divergence.

The CDR3 has 15 residues. Losses at the gene ends were 6 bases for V and 5 bases for J; bases not matched to a gene: 9. The germline V gene has CDR1 MNHEY and CDR2 SMNVEV (reference sequence). At least ten counts were recorded for this clonotype. Its target is not known. The iRepertoire nested amplicon-rescue multiplex PCR amplified TCR alpha and beta CDR3s from RNA. TCRdb independently ran MiXCR on the multiplex PCR reads; one entry per CDR3 protein. Of about 410,000 distinct CDR3 sequences in the sample, around 45% were seen once. Sequencing was done on a sample of glioma tissue, nonneoplastic brain tissue, or PBMCs (not recorded which). This clonotype was obtained from a human donor with low-grade glioma or glioblastoma, undergoing nonglioma brain surgery, or in good health (not recorded which). V usage is TRBV27 and J usage is TRBJ2-1; TRBD2 matches at 8 bases. CDR3 protein: CASSAGTRGHNEQFF. The CDR3 bases are TGTGCCAGCAGCGCGGGGACTAGAGGTCACAATGAGCAGTTCTTC.